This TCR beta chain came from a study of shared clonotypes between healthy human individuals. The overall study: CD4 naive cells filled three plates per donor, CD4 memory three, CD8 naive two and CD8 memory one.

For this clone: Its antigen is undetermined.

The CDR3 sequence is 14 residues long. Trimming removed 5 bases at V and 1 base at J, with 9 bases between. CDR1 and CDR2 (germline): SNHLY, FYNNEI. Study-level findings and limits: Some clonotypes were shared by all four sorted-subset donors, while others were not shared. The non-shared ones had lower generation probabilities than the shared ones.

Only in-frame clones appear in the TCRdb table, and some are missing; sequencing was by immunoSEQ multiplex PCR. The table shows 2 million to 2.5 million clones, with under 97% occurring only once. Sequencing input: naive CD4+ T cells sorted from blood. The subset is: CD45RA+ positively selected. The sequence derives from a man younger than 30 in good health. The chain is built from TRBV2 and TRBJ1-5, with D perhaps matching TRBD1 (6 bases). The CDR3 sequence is CASSIRGSNQPQHF. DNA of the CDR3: TGTGCCAGCAGTATCAGGGGAAGCAATCAGCCCCAGCATTTT. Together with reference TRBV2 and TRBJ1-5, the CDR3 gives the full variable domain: EPEVTQTPSHQVTQMGQEVILRCVPISNHLYFYWYRQILGQKVEFLVSFYNNEISEKSEIFDDQFSVERPDGSNFTLKIRSTKLEDSAMYFCASSIRGSNQPQHFGDGTRLSIL.